Listed here is a single T cell receptor beta chain. This specimen belongs to a study of blood T cell repertoires in COVID-19. Study details: Some COVID-19 samples were acute and others convalescent; all came from the United States, Italy and Spain. Nucleic acid was either cDNA or gDNA, and it came from T cells, B-cell-depleted T cells, or PBMCs.

The CDR3 sequence is 13 residues long. The germline V and J ends were trimmed by 2 bases and 0 bases, with 3 bases remaining between them. The V gene's germline CDR1 is SGDLS and CDR2 YYNGEE. Original processing methods: Researchers report that nucleated cell counts were estimated from reference gene primer amplification. The method was immunoSEQ multiplex PCR; TCRdb's version includes in-frame clones alone and lacks a portion of them. That table supplies the V and J calls and clone size; D and trimming were determined from the DNA. This table has about 240,000 clones, 82% appearing once. Sequences were obtained from peripheral blood. The chain couples TRBV9 to TRBJ1-5; D gene unclear. The clonotype originates from a woman under 30 with acute or convalescent COVID-19. The CDR3 DNA follows: TGTGCCAGCAGCGTTCATAGCAATCAGCCCCAGCATTTT. It encodes CASSVHSNQPQHF.